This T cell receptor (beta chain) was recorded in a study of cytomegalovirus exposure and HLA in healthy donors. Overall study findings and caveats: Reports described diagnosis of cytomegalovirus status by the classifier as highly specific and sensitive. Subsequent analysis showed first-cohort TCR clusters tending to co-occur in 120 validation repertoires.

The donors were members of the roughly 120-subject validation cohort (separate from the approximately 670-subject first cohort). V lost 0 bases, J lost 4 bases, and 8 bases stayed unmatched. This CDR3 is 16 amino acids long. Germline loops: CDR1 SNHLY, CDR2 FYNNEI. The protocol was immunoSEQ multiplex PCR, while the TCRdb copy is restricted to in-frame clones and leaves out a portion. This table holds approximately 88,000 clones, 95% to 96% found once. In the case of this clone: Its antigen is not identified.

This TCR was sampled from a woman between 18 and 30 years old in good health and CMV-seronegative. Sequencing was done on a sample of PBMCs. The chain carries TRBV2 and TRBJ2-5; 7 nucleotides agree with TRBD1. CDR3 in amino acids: CASSEALDRVVETQYF. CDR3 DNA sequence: TGTGCCAGCAGTGAAGCGCTCGACAGGGTAGTAGAGACCCAGTACTTC.